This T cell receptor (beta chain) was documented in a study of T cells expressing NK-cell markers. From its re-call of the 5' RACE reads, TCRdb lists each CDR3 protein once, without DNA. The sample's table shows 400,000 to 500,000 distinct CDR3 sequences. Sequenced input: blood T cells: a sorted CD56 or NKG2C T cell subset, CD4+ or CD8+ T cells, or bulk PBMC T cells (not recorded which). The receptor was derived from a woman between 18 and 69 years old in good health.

This CDR3 is CASSFKYTEAFF. V and J are TRBV7-9 and TRBJ1-1. Germline CDR1 is SEHNR and CDR2 is FQNEAQ (reference sequence). The length of the CDR3 is 12 residues.